The clone carrying this TCR beta chain was picked up one time. Its specificity is not known. Clones were read by immunoSEQ multiplex PCR, and TCRdb kept only the in-frame ones, dropping some. The data hold tens of thousands of clones, with around nine tenths observed a single time. The CDR3 covers 12 residues. Germline loops: CDR1 SNHLY, CDR2 FYNNEI. Trimming removed 6 bases from V and 11 bases from J, with 16 bases in between. This specimen comes from a study of T cells in localized non-small cell lung cancer. Study-wide findings and caveats: Greater T cell density in blood accompanied longer overall survival. A median of roughly 50 of the top 100 tumor clones appeared in adjacent lung, which was paired and uninvolved.

The source is a woman aged 40 to 75 with stage I squamous cell lung carcinoma. This chain connects TRBV2 to TRBJ1-2, with no clear D. Sequences were derived from peripheral blood, sampled before any cancer treatment. The CDR3 DNA is TGTGCCAGCAGCCCCCCCCCGGTGGGGTACACCTTC. Protein sequence: CASSPPPVGYTF.